These 15 T cell receptor beta chains originate from one sample sequenced in a study of T cells in narcolepsy. Profiling relied on immunoSEQ multiplex PCR, and the TCRdb table lists in-frame clones only, not all of them. Among around 42,000 clones listed, about 87% were seen once. The sample comprised CD45RA- memory CD4+ T cells from PBMCs. These receptors came from a human donor with narcolepsy.

The CDR3 nucleotides are TGTGCCAGTAGTATTGAGGGTGGGACTGAAGCTTTCTTT. It encodes CASSIEGGTEAFF. The chain is built from TRBV19 and TRBJ1-1; no clear D gene. This CDR3 spans 13 amino acids. V shed 3 bases and J shed 5 bases, with 10 bases lying between them. Germline CDR1 and CDR2: LNHDA and SQIVND (reference sequence).

The V gene is TRBV7-6, the J gene TRBJ2-6; D ambiguous. This CDR3 has 15 residues. V shed 2 bases and J shed 0 bases, with 5 bases lying between them. Germline CDR1 is SGHVS and CDR2 is FNYEAQ. The CDR3 sequence: CASSLPVSGANVLTF. In DNA, the CDR3 is TGTGCCAGCAGCTTACCGGTCTCTGGGGCCAACGTCCTGACTTTC.

This rearrangement joins TRBV5-1 to TRBJ2-5, with 9 bases that match TRBD1. The CDR3 is 15 amino acids. V gave up 1 base and J gave up 4 bases; unmatched junction bases: 5. CDR1 and CDR2 from the germline V gene are SGHRS and YFSETQ. As DNA, the CDR3 is TGCGCCAGCAGCTTGACTTTGGGACAGGGAGAGACCCAGTACTTC. Its translation: CASSLTLGQGETQYF.

The chain recombines TRBV13 with TRBJ2-7, with a possible D match to TRBD2 (5 bases). The germline CDR1 and CDR2 sequences are PRHDT and FYEKMQ (reference sequence). Trimming shortened V by 3 bases and J by 0 bases, and 12 bases separated the two germline ends. The CDR3 sequence is 15 residues long. For the CDR3, the DNA is TGTGCCAGCAGCTTGGGTGTTGGGAGCTCCTACGAGCAGTACTTC. The encoded protein is CASSLGVGSSYEQYF.

V is TRBV5-1 and J is TRBJ1-2, with 11 positions matching TRBD1. This CDR3 region has 16 residues. Germline V gives CDR1 SGHRS, CDR2 YFSETQ. J lost 6 bases, V lost 4 bases, and 11 bases had no gene match. The CDR3 is CASSLQPGQGVHGYTF. The CDR3 DNA reads TGCGCCAGCAGCCTGCAACCGGGACAGGGGGTTCATGGCTACACCTTC.

Here the CDR3 reads CASSGLGGQSEAFF. In DNA, the CDR3 is TGTGCCAGCAGTGGTCTTGGGGGGCAAAGTGAAGCTTTCTTT. The gene calls are TRBV6-1 and TRBJ1-1; tentatively, D is TRBD1 (6 bases). The CDR3 covers 14 residues. Trimming removed 4 bases from V and 7 bases from J, with 16 bases in between. CDR1 MNHNS and CDR2 SASEGT come from the germline V gene.

This clone has a handful of counts. The chain uses TRBV7-2 and TRBJ1-2; no definite D call. This CDR3 has 13 amino acids. Trimming stripped 5 bases from V and 8 bases from J, with 15 bases between. Germline CDR1 is SGHTA and CDR2 is FQGNSA. The chain's CDR3 is CASSLSRRRGYTF. The CDR3 DNA reads as TGTGCCAGCAGCCTAAGCCGCCGGAGAGGCTACACCTTC. Drawing the rest from reference TRBV7-2 and TRBJ1-2, the complete variable domain is GAGVSQSPSNKVTEKGKDVELRCDPISGHTALYWYRQSLGQGLEFLIYFQGNSAPDKSGLPSDRFSAERTGGSVSTLTIQRTQQEDSAVYLCASSLSRRRGYTFGSGTRLTVV.

This clone is a singleton in its sample. The chain employs TRBV18 and TRBJ1-5; no clear D. There are 14 residues in the CDR3. Trimming removed 4 bases at V and 7 bases at J, with 14 bases between. Germline CDR1 reads KGHSH; CDR2 reads LQKENI. CDR3 residues: CASSLGGESQPQHF. CDR3 coding DNA: TGTGCCAGCTCACTAGGCGGGGAAAGCCAGCCCCAGCATTTT.

The CDR3, as DNA: TGCGCCAGCAGCCAAGATAGCTTGTTTAGAGACGAGCAGTACTTC. Translation: CASSQDSLFRDEQYF. The chain couples TRBV4-1 to TRBJ2-7; the D is unclear. The CDR3 spans 15 residues. CDR1 and CDR2 from the germline V gene are MGHRA and YSYEKL. V lost 0 bases to trimming and J lost 5 bases, with 14 bases between them.

The V call is TRBV7-9, the J call TRBJ1-2; weak D call: TRBD1 (6 bases). The germline V gene encodes CDR1 SEHNR and CDR2 FQNEAQ (reference sequence). CDR3 size: 14 residues. Deletions cut 8 bases from V and 8 bases from J, with 21 bases between. Written as DNA, the CDR3 is TGTGCCAGCGCACTTGGGGGCTCTCCGGGAGGCTACACCTTC. It encodes CASALGGSPGGYTF.

The CDR3, as DNA: TGTGCCAGCAGCTCCCCCCCCGGGGAGCTGTTTTTT. This encodes CASSSPPGELFF. J is TRBJ2-2 and V is TRBV11-3; D not certain. CDR3 length: 12 amino acids. CDR1 and CDR2 from the germline V gene are SGHNT and YENEEA. Trimming cost V 4 bases and J 6 bases, with 6 bases left between them. Together with reference TRBV11-3 and TRBJ2-2, the CDR3 gives the full variable domain: EAGVVQSPRYKIIEKKQPVAFWCNPISGHNTLYWYLQNLGQGPELLIRYENEEAVDDSQLPKDRFSAERLKGVDSTLKIQPAELGDSAVYLCASSSPPGELFFGEGSRLTVL.

This chain joins TRBV10-3 and TRBJ2-7; D may be TRBD1 (5 bases). Germline CDR1 is ENHRY and CDR2 is SYGVKD. Trimming pared 7 bases from V and 4 bases from J, leaving 11 bases between. The length of the CDR3 is 12 residues. DNA of the CDR3: TGTGCCATCAACAGCCAGGGTTACGAGCAGTACTTC. The encoded protein is CAINSQGYEQYF.

The V and J genes are TRBV20-1 and TRBJ2-7, with D unclear. Trimming cost V 6 bases and J 6 bases, with 12 bases left between them. The CDR3 is 11 residues long. Germline CDR1 and CDR2: DFQATT and SNEGSKA (reference sequence). DNA for the CDR3: TGCAGTGCCCTAACTTACTCCGAGCAGTACTTC. Its protein is CSALTYSEQYF.

The V call is TRBV29-1, the J call TRBJ2-2; TRBD1 is a possible D gene (6 bases). This CDR3 contains 14 residues. Germline V gene data show CDR1 as SQVTM and CDR2 as ANQGSEA. The ends were cut back, 5 bases at V and 2 bases at J, with 12 bases in the middle. CDR3 bases: TGCAGCGTTTCTCCAGGGGTCAACACCGGGGAGCTGTTTTTT. Its protein product is CSVSPGVNTGELFF.

The chain combines TRBV7-9 with TRBJ1-2, with TRBD1 identical over 7 bases. J lost 8 bases, V lost 6 bases, and 15 bases had no gene match. CDR3 size: 15 residues. Germline values: CDR1 SEHNR, CDR2 FQNEAQ (reference sequence). The CDR3, as DNA: TGTGCCAGCAGACAAAAGGGGGCCCTAGGGAGCGGCTACACCTTC. Encoded protein: CASRQKGALGSGYTF.